These 17 T cell receptor beta chains share one sample of origin, sequenced in a study of blood T cell repertoires in COVID-19. Assay: immunoSEQ multiplex PCR; the TCRdb copy retains only in-frame clones and omits some. The data contain tens of thousands of clones, 75% to 90% of them singletons. Sequencing input: peripheral blood. These receptors all stem from a man aged 55 to 70 with acute or convalescent COVID-19.

The V call is TRBV7-8, the J call TRBJ2-1, with a possible D match to TRBD1 (5 bases). Per germline, CDR1 SGHVS and CDR2 FQNEAQ. There are 15 residues in the CDR3. V was pared by 4 bases and J by 5 bases, with 15 bases between. This CDR3 is CASSSLGQGDNEQFF. Written as DNA, the CDR3 is TGTGCCAGCAGCTCCCTCGGACAAGGGGACAATGAGCAGTTCTTC.

This clone was observed once. The V call is TRBV7-2, the J call TRBJ2-1; tentatively, D is TRBD1 (6 bases). The CDR3 has 18 residues. Germline V CDR1 and CDR2: SGHTA, FQGNSA. Trimming left V 2 bases short and J 2 bases short, with 19 bases between. The CDR3 here is CASSLNRPRKGAYNEQFF. The CDR3 region has the DNA TGTGCCAGCAGCTTAAACCGACCGCGGAAGGGGGCCTACAATGAGCAGTTCTTC.

For the CDR3, the DNA is TGTGCCTGGAGCGGGACTCCTCGGGGGGAGACCCAGTACTTC. Translating it yields CAWSGTPRGETQYF. The chain joins TRBV30 to TRBJ2-5; D perhaps matches TRBD2 (6 bases). The V gene lost 3 bases and the J gene lost 5 bases, with 16 bases spanning the gap. The CDR3 covers 14 residues. In germline, CDR1 is GTSNPN, CDR2 SVGIG (reference sequence).

V gene TRBV19 combines with J gene TRBJ1-5; D is possibly TRBD1 (5 bases). Germline V CDR1 and CDR2: LNHDA, SQIVND (reference sequence). Trimming left V 5 bases short and J 5 bases short, with 16 bases between. The CDR3 sequence is 15 residues long. CDR3 in amino acids: CASSPRAWGDQPQHF. DNA for the CDR3: TGTGCCAGTAGTCCCAGGGCCTGGGGGGATCAGCCCCAGCATTTT.

This chain links TRBV7-8 with TRBJ2-7; 8 nucleotides align to TRBD2. CDR3 length: 16 residues. After removal of 5 bases from V and 1 base from J, the junction contained 10 bases not matched to a gene. Per the germline V gene, CDR1 is SGHVS and CDR2 is FQNEAQ. In nucleotides, the CDR3 is TGTGCCAGCAGCCCAGGTACTAGCGGACCATCCTACGAGCAGTACTTC. Amino acids: CASSPGTSGPSYEQYF.

The chain joins TRBV27 to TRBJ1-6; D may be TRBD1 (6 bases). Germline loops: CDR1 MNHEY, CDR2 SMNVEV (reference sequence). The CDR3 length is 17 residues. The V end was cut by 3 bases, the J end by 8 bases, with 20 bases between. CDR3 nucleotides: TGTGCCAGCAGTTTCCTCAGCCCCCGGGACACGGATTCACCCCTCCACTTT. Translating gives CASSFLSPRDTDSPLHF.

The chain carries TRBV9 and TRBJ2-3, with 8 bases fitting TRBD2. This CDR3 comprises 16 residues. The germline V gene encodes CDR1 SGDLS and CDR2 YYNGEE. With 3 bases clipped from V and 4 bases from J, the junction kept 10 bases outside the gene matches. The DNA of the CDR3 is TGTGCCAGCAGCGCCGGACTAGCTCGTTTGGCAGATACGCAGTATTTT. This gives the protein CASSAGLARLADTQYF.

The chain employs TRBV5-6 and TRBJ2-1; 11 positions agree with TRBD2. CDR3 length equals 18 residues. Looked up from germline, CDR1 is SGHDT and CDR2 is YYEEEE. V dropped 0 bases and J dropped 1; count of bases not matched to a gene: 6. The CDR3 nucleotides read TGTGCCAGCAGCTTGGGGCCTAGCGGGGGGTTATCCTACAATGAGCAGTTCTTC. It specifies CASSLGPSGGLSYNEQFF. The full variable domain, rest sourced from reference TRBV5-6 and TRBJ2-1, is DAGVTQSPTHLIKTRGQQVTLRCSPKSGHDTVSWYQQALGQGPQFIFQYYEEEERQRGNFPDRFSGHQFPNYSSELNVNALLLGDSALYLCASSLGPSGGLSYNEQFFGPGTRLTVL.

The chain uses TRBV13 and TRBJ2-7; D remains ambiguous. This CDR3 is 14 amino acids long. Trimming removed 2 bases from V and 3 bases from J, with 11 bases in between. The germline V gene has CDR1 PRHDT and CDR2 FYEKMQ (reference sequence). The CDR3 reads CASSLLGRIYEQYF. The CDR3 DNA sequence: TGTGCCAGCAGCTTACTGGGCAGAATCTACGAGCAGTACTTC.

The V and J genes are TRBV3-1 (or the pseudogene TRBV3-2) and TRBJ2-1, with 11 bases matching TRBD2. This CDR3 is 16 amino acids long. V dropped 2 bases and J dropped 12; count of bases not matched to a gene: 12. The V gene's germline CDR1 is LGHDT and CDR2 YNNKEL (reference sequence). The CDR3: CASSQLGTSGALRQFF. In DNA form, the CDR3 reads TGTGCCAGCAGCCAACTCGGGACTAGCGGCGCACTGAGGCAGTTCTTC.

The chain combines TRBV3-1 (or the pseudogene TRBV3-2) with TRBJ2-2; D is perhaps TRBD1 (6 bases). Germline CDR1 is LGHDT and CDR2 is YNNKEL (reference sequence). CDR3 length equals 16 residues. V was shortened by 4 bases and J by 6 bases, with 18 bases between the two germline ends. This CDR3 reads CASSRETGKFAGELFF. Here the CDR3 DNA reads TGTGCCAGCAGCCGAGAAACAGGGAAGTTCGCCGGGGAGCTGTTTTTT.

The chain is built from TRBV30 and TRBJ2-7; weak D call: TRBD2 (7 bases). With 3 bases removed from V and 3 bases from J, the gap between germline ends came to 9 bases. Germline CDR1 is GTSNPN and CDR2 is SVGIG (reference sequence). The CDR3 loop spans 12 amino acids. CDR3 nucleotide sequence: TGTGCCTGGAGGGGAGGGGGCTACGAGCAGTACTTC. As protein: CAWRGGGYEQYF.

V gene TRBV9 combines with J gene TRBJ2-7; D might be TRBD2 (6 bases). V was shortened by 2 bases and J by 4 bases, with 13 bases between the two germline ends. The V gene's germline CDR1 is SGDLS and CDR2 YYNGEE. The length of the CDR3 is 14 residues. The CDR3 region is CASSVVIAAYEQYF. The CDR3 DNA reads as TGTGCCAGCAGCGTTGTTATAGCGGCATACGAGCAGTACTTC.

The J gene is TRBJ1-1, the V gene TRBV6-5, with D possibly being TRBD1 (5 bases). The CDR3 totals 15 residues. Germline V gives CDR1 MNHEY, CDR2 SVGAGI. Between the trimmed V and J ends, which lost 0 bases and 4 bases, there was a span of 12 bases. CDR3 residues: CASSYSRQGGTEAFF. For the CDR3, the DNA is TGTGCCAGCAGTTACTCGAGGCAGGGAGGCACTGAAGCTTTCTTT.

V usage is TRBV14 and J usage is TRBJ2-3; the D gene is possibly TRBD2 (5 bases). Germline loops: CDR1 SGHDN, CDR2 FVKESK. Trimming cost V 0 bases and J 0 bases, with 16 bases left between them. There are 18 residues in the CDR3. The CDR3 DNA follows: TGTGCCAGCAGCCAAGAAGTCCTAGCCGAAACTAGCACAGATACGCAGTATTTT. Its protein is CASSQEVLAETSTDTQYF.

This clone turned up a few times. The same CDR3 arises from other DNA sequences in this sample as well. The V and J genes are TRBV14 and TRBJ2-1, with D possibly being TRBD2 (5 bases). This CDR3 has 16 residues. V lost 3 bases, J lost 1 base, and 13 bases lay in between. The germline V gene encodes CDR1 SGHDN and CDR2 FVKESK. The CDR3 reads CASSHRTGISYNEQFF. CDR3 nucleotide sequence: TGTGCCAGCAGCCACCGAACGGGAATATCCTACAATGAGCAGTTCTTC.

This clone has only one observation. CDR3 DNA sequence: TGTGCCAGTAGTACGGGACAGCTCAATCAGCCCCAGCATTTT. Translated, it gives CASSTGQLNQPQHF. The rearrangement uses TRBV19 and TRBJ1-5, with 7 bases identical to TRBD1. Germline V lookup: CDR1 LNHDA, CDR2 SQIVND (reference sequence). Trimming took 4 bases from V and 3 from J; bases not matched to a gene: 3. This CDR3 has 14 amino acids.